The entry below gives a single T cell receptor (beta chain) sequence along with its context. The sample originates from a study of lymphopenia after photon versus proton radiotherapy. The method was immunoSEQ multiplex PCR; TCRdb's version includes in-frame clones alone and lacks a portion of them. Here the sample spans roughly 53,000 clones, around 83% being singletons. The V gene end was trimmed by 2 bases and the J gene end by 2 bases; junction bases not matched to a gene: 8. Germline assignment: CDR1 SGHVS and CDR2 FQNEAQ. This CDR3 contains 16 residues. The receptor was derived from a man aged 50-59 years with gastric cancer. Sequenced here: peripheral blood, sampled from a patient treated with photon-based radiotherapy. The V and J genes are TRBV7-8 and TRBJ2-5, with TRBD1 matching over 7 bases. The CDR3 region is CASSLSTGSGQETQYF. The CDR3 bases are TGTGCCAGCAGCTTATCGACAGGGTCTGGTCAAGAGACCCAGTACTTC.